A selection of T cell receptor beta chains follows, all from one sample in a study of T cell clonotyping in hematopoietic cell transplantation. Here immunoSEQ multiplex PCR was the method, and the copy in TCRdb shows in-frame clones only, minus some. The table includes 20,000 to 30,000 clones, 70% to 85% detected once. Sequenced material: peripheral blood mononuclear cells, taken before stem cell transplant. The receptors stem from a woman in her sixties with acute myeloid leukemia. Some clones in this sample may be carry-over from other donors' samples. Each CDR3 is given with its conserved first and last residue. The D gene is left open where the match is weak. Clone size is given for some rows only: seen once, a few or many times, or a class if the clone is expanded.

DNA	CDR3	V	J	size	D	length
TGTGCCAGCAGCGTGTGGCAGGGGGCGAGAGAGCAGTACTTC	CASSVWQGAREQYF	TRBV9	TRBJ2-7	.	TRBD1	14
TGCGCCAGCAGCCCAGGACACGTCTCTGGAAACACCATATATTTT	CASSPGHVSGNTIYF	TRBV5-1	TRBJ1-3	.	.	15
TGTGCCAGCAGTCCGGGGCTCTATGGCTACACCTTC	CASSPGLYGYTF	TRBV2	TRBJ1-2	medium-sized	.	12
TGTGCCAGCAGCTTCCTAGCGGGACCACAAGAGACCCAGTACTTC	CASSFLAGPQETQYF	TRBV5-5	TRBJ2-5	.	TRBD2	15
TGTGCCAGCAGCAACCTCCACACAGGGGACTATGGCTACACCTTC	CASSNLHTGDYGYTF	TRBV11-2	TRBJ1-2	few	TRBD1	15
TGTGCCAGCAGCTTACCTAGCGGGGGCTACGAGCAGTACTTC	CASSLPSGGYEQYF	TRBV7-2	TRBJ2-7	.	TRBD2	14
TGTGCCAGTAGTATAGCGGGCATTCAGTACTTC	CASSIAGIQYF	TRBV19	TRBJ2-4	.	.	11
TGTGCCAGCAGTCGGGACGTCTATGGCTACACCTTC	CASSRDVYGYTF	TRBV6-1	TRBJ1-2	.	.	12
TGTGCCAGCAGCGTAGCGGTAACAGATACGCAGTATTTT	CASSVAVTDTQYF	TRBV9	TRBJ2-3	.	.	13
TGTGCCAGCAGTTTTCAGGGACGGACCGGGGAGCTGTTTTTT	CASSFQGRTGELFF	TRBV28	TRBJ2-2	.	.	14
TGCGCCAGCAGCCAAGCTCGGCAGGGGGCTCTAGCGGGGCAGGATGAGCAGTTCTTC	CASSQARQGALAGQDEQFF	TRBV4-3	TRBJ2-1	.	.	19
TGTGCCAGCAGCTTAGCAGGAGGGGTGAAACAGTACTTC	CASSLAGGVKQYF	TRBV7-2	TRBJ2-7	once	.	13
TGTGCCAGCAGGCTAGCGGGGGTTGACATTCAGTACTTC	CASRLAGVDIQYF	TRBV6-5	TRBJ2-4	.	TRBD2	13
TGTGCCAGCAGCCCTACTGAAACCCCCTACGAGCAGTACTTC	CASSPTETPYEQYF	TRBV5-6	TRBJ2-7	.	.	14
TGTGCCAGCAGCTCGAGAGGGGGGGGGTGGCAAGAGACCCAGTACTTC	CASSSRGGGWQETQYF	TRBV11-2	TRBJ2-5	.	.	16
TGCAGCGTTGAAGATTCGGTAGGCAGGGAGGGCACAGATACGCAGTATTTT	CSVEDSVGREGTDTQYF	TRBV29-1	TRBJ2-3	.	.	17
TGTGCCAGCAGTTTCTGGGCCGCCTCAGGTCCCACATCACCCCTCCACTTT	CASSFWAASGPTSPLHF	TRBV27	TRBJ1-6	.	.	17
TGTGCCAGCAGGGAACCGGGCCTAGGGGACTACGAGCAGTACTTC	CASREPGLGDYEQYF	TRBV2	TRBJ2-7	few	.	15
TGTGCCATCCCAAGAGTGGGAAGGGAAGACACCGGGGAGCTGTTTTTT	CAIPRVGREDTGELFF	TRBV10-3	TRBJ2-2	.	.	16
TGTGCCAGCAGCCTCCCGCCTGACAATGAGCAGTTCTTC	CASSLPPDNEQFF	TRBV7-3	TRBJ2-1	.	.	13
TGTGCCAGCAGTCCTCGGGGGAGTACTGAAGCTTTCTTT	CASSPRGSTEAFF	TRBV6-4	TRBJ1-1	.	.	13
TGTGCCAGCAGCTTAGTGAGTGGCTACACCTTC	CASSLVSGYTF	TRBV7-9	TRBJ1-2	.	.	11
TGTGCCAGCAGTCGGGGGAGGAACACTGAAGCTTTCTTT	CASSRGRNTEAFF	TRBV28	TRBJ1-1	.	.	13
TGCGCCAGCAGCCCTCAGACAGGGGGCTATGGCTACACCTTC	CASSPQTGGYGYTF	TRBV4-3	TRBJ1-2	.	TRBD1	14
TGTGCCAGCAGTGCCGAGTGGGGAGCCAACTACGAGCAGTACTTC	CASSAEWGANYEQYF	TRBV6-1	TRBJ2-7	.	.	15
TGTGCCAGCAGTGGGACTAGCGCGCCCACAGATACGCAGTATTTT	CASSGTSAPTDTQYF	TRBV6-5	TRBJ2-3	.	TRBD2	15
TGTGCCAGCAGCCGGGGGGCGAACACCGGGGAGCTGTTTTTT	CASSRGANTGELFF	TRBV6-1	TRBJ2-2	.	TRBD2	14
TGTGCCAGCAGCCCGGACAGCTCCTACGAGCAGTACTTC	CASSPDSSYEQYF	TRBV28	TRBJ2-7	.	.	13
TGTGCCAGCAGCCAGGGGGGGAATGAGCAGTTCTTC	CASSQGGNEQFF	TRBV16	TRBJ2-1	.	TRBD2	12
TGCGCCAGCAGCCAGTGGGACAATACCTACGAGCAGTACTTC	CASSQWDNTYEQYF	TRBV4-1	TRBJ2-7	.	.	14
TGTGCCAGTACCCGGACAGCCATGAACACTGAAGCTTTCTTT	CASTRTAMNTEAFF	TRBV19	TRBJ1-1	.	.	14
TGCGCCACCGGGACAGGGAGCTCCTACGAGCAGTACTTC	CATGTGSSYEQYF	TRBV5-1	TRBJ2-7	.	TRBD1	13
TGTGCCAGCAGCGTAGAGGGGTTCGAGACTGAAGCTTTCTTT	CASSVEGFETEAFF	TRBV9	TRBJ1-1	.	.	14
TGCGCCAGCAGCCCCGGGACAAATTACGAGCAGTACTTC	CASSPGTNYEQYF	TRBV10-1	TRBJ2-7	large	.	13
TGTGCCAGCAGCCCGTCGATTGACAGGGTATTGATCTATGGCTACACCTTC	CASSPSIDRVLIYGYTF	TRBV7-2	TRBJ1-2	.	TRBD1	17
TGTGCCAGCAAGCGGGGTGAGCAGTTCTTC	CASKRGEQFF	TRBV5-8	TRBJ2-1	few	TRBD2	10
TGTGCTAGTGGTTTGGGGACTACGGGGGGAAACACCATATATTTT	CASGLGTTGGNTIYF	TRBV12-5	TRBJ1-3	.	.	15
TGTGCCAGCATTAAGGGGACACCAAAGACCTACGAGCAGTACTTC	CASIKGTPKTYEQYF	TRBV25-1	TRBJ2-7	.	.	15
TGTGCCAGCAGCTTAGTTCAGGGGTTCAATGAGCAGTTCTTC	CASSLVQGFNEQFF	TRBV7-9	TRBJ2-1	few	.	14
TGTGCCAGCAGCGTCCCTGACGGGAACACCGGGGAGCTGTTTTTT	CASSVPDGNTGELFF	TRBV9	TRBJ2-2	.	.	15
TGCGCCAGCAGCCGGGGGACCTCTGGGGCCAACGTCCTGACTTTC	CASSRGTSGANVLTF	TRBV5-1	TRBJ2-6	.	.	15
TGTGCCAGCAGCTTAGGTCGCCGGGAAGTCTCCTACAATGAGCAGTTCTTC	CASSLGRREVSYNEQFF	TRBV11-3	TRBJ2-1	.	.	17
TGCGCCAGCAGCCAAACGGCAGGGGCTGGTGAAAAACTGTTTTTT	CASSQTAGAGEKLFF	TRBV4-1	TRBJ1-4	.	.	15
TGTGCCATCAGAGGCGGTACAACTAATGAAAAACTGTTTTTT	CAIRGGTTNEKLFF	TRBV10-3	TRBJ1-4	.	.	14